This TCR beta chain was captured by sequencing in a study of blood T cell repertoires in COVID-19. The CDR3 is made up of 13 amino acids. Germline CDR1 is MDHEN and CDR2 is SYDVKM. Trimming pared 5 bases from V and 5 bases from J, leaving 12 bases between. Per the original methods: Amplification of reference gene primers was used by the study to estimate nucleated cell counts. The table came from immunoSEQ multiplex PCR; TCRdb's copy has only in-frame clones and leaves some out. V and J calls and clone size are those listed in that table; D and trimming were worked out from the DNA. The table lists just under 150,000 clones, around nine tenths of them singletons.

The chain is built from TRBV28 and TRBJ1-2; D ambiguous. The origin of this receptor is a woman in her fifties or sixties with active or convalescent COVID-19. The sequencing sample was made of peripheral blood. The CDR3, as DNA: TGTGCCAGCAGTCTGTCCTCAACTTATGGCTACACCTTC. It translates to CASSLSSTYGYTF.